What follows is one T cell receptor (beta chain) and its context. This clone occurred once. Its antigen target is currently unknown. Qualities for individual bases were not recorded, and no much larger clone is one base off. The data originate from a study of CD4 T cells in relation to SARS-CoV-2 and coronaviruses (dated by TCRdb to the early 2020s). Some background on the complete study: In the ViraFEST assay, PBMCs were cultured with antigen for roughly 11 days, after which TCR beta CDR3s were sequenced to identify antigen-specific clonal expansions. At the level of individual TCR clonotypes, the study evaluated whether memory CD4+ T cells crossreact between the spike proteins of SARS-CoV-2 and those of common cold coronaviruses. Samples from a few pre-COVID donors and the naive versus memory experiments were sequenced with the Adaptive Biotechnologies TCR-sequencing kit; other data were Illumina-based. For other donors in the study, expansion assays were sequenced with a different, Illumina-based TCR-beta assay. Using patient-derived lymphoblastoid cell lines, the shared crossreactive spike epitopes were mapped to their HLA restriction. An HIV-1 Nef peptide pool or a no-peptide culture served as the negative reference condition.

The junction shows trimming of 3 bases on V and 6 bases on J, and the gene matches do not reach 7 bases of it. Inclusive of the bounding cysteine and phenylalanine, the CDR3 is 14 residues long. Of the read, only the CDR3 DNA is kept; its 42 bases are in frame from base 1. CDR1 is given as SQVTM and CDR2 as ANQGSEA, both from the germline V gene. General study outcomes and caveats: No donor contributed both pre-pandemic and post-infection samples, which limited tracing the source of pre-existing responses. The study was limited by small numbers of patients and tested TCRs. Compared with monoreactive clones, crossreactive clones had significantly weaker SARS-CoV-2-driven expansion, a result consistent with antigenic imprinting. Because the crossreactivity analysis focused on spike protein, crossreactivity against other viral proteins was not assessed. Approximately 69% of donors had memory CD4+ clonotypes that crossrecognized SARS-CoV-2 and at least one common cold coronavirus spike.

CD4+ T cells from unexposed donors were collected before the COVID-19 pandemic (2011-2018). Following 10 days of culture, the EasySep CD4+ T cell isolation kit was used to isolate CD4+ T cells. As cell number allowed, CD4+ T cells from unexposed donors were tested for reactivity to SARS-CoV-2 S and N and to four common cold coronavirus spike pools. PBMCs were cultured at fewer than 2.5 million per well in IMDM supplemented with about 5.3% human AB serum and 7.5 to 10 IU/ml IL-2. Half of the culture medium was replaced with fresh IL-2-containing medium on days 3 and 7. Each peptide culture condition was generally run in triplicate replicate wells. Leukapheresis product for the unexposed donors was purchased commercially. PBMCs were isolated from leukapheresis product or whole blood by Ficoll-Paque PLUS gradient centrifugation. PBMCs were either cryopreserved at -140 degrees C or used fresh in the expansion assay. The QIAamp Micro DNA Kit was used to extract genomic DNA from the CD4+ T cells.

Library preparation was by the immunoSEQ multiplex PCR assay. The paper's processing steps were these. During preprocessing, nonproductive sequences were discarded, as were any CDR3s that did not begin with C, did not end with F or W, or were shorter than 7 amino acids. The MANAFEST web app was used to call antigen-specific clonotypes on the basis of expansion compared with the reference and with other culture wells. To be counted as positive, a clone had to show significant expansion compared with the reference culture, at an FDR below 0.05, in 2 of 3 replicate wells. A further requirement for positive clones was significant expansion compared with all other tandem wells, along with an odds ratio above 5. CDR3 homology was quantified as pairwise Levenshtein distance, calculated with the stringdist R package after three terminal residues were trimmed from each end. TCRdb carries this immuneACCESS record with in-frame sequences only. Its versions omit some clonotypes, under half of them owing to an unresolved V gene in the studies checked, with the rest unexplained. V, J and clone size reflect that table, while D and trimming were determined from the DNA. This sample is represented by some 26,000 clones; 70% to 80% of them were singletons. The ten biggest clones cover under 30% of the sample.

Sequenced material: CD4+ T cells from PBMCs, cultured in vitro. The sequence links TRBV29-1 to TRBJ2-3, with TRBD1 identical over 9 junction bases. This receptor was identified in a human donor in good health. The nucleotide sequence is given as TGCAGCGTTGAGTGGACAGGGGTTGGCGATACGCAGTATTTT. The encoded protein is CSVEWTGVGDTQYF.